The 9 T cell receptor beta chains below were found in one sample sequenced in a study of T cells after yellow fever vaccination. MiXCR was run by TCRdb on the 5' RACE reads, yielding one entry per CDR3 protein. The sample holds roughly 330,000 distinct CDR3 sequences, around 7% seen once. Material: PBMCs, obtained around 45 days after the first yellow fever vaccination. The source of these receptors is a man younger than 35 who received the YFV17D yellow fever vaccine.

This clonotype was counted many times. The gene calls are TRBV27 and TRBJ2-5; no reliable D call. The germline V and J ends were trimmed by 5 bases and 4 bases, with 20 bases remaining between them. Per the germline V gene, CDR1 is MNHEY and CDR2 is SMNVEV (reference sequence). CDR3 length equals 16 residues. CDR3 nucleotides: TGTGCCAGCAGTCCGATCACTTTCTCGTTGAGAGAGACCCAGTACTTC. Translation: CASSPITFSLRETQYF.

In this sample, this clonotype turned up many times. This chain links TRBV14 with TRBJ2-1; TRBD2 aligns across 15 bases. This CDR3 comprises 18 residues. Germline-derived CDR1 and CDR2 are SGHDN and FVKESK. Germline trimming cut 4 bases from V and 8 bases from J; bases unmatched to any gene: 12. The CDR3 here is CASSPAGLAGGYSHEQFF. CDR3 bases: TGTGCCAGCAGCCCAGCAGGACTAGCGGGGGGGTACAGCCATGAGCAGTTCTTC.

This clonotype appeared many times. This chain links TRBV5-1 with TRBJ1-2; a weak D match, TRBD1 (6 bases). Germline CDR1 and CDR2: SGHRS and YFSETQ. V was cut by 4 bases and J by 5 bases, with 15 bases left in between. This CDR3 spans 14 amino acids. CDR3 sequence (DNA): TGCGCCAGCAGCCCGGGGGGGGCCACTTATGGCTACACCTTC. This encodes CASSPGGATYGYTF.

Turning to this clonotype: A much larger clonotype is one base distant, so this may be a read error. The chain links TRBV4-3 to TRBJ2-1; tentatively, D is TRBD1 or TRBD2 (5 bases each). The CDR3 loop spans 18 amino acids. The V gene's germline CDR1 is LGHNA and CDR2 YSLEER. The CDR3 loop is CASQATGRARVVKNEPFF. CDR3 bases: TGCGCCAGCCAAGCCACGGGCAGGGCGAGGGTAGTGAAGAATGAGCCGTTCTTC.

This clonotype was observed at least ten times. This chain connects TRBV6-5 to TRBJ1-5, with a possible D match to TRBD1 (6 bases). Germline CDR1 and CDR2: MNHEY and SVGAGI. With 2 bases removed from V and 7 bases from J, the gap between germline ends came to 15 bases. This CDR3 region has 15 residues. CDR3 bases: TGTGCCAGCAGTTACACCCAGGGGCCGGGGCAGCCCCAGCATTTT. Translating gives CASSYTQGPGQPQHF.

The chain is built from TRBV20-1 and TRBJ1-5; no firm D call. Trimming took off 3 bases at V and 5 bases at J, with 11 bases between the two ends. The CDR3 length is 13 residues. Germline assignment: CDR1 DFQATT and CDR2 SNEGSKA (reference sequence). Here the CDR3 reads CSARVYVDQPQHF. The DNA for the CDR3 is TGCAGTGCTAGGGTGTATGTGGATCAGCCCCAGCATTTT.

V gene TRBV7-2 combines with J gene TRBJ1-2; D is ambiguous. V lost 5 bases, J lost 0 bases, and 7 bases lay in between. CDR3 length equals 13 residues. The germline gives CDR1 SGHTA, CDR2 FQGNSA. The CDR3 here is CASSPRANYGYTF. CDR3 DNA: TGTGCCAGCAGCCCGCGGGCTAACTATGGCTACACCTTC.

Details on this clonotype: A much larger clone differs from this one at a single base, so this may be a read error. The chain employs TRBV7-3 and TRBJ2-1; D might be TRBD2 (7 bases). V was trimmed by 1 base and J by 8 bases, leaving 24 bases between them. The CDR3 sequence is 18 residues long. Germline CDR1 is SGHTA and CDR2 is FQGTGA. The CDR3 protein is CASSLRGGGRSIGDEQFF. Written as DNA, the CDR3 is TGTGCCAGCAGCTTAAGGGGAGGGGGGCGGTCCATAGGGGATGAGCAGTTCTTC.

This clonotype has only a few counts. V usage is TRBV6-4 and J usage is TRBJ2-3; D gene unclear. V gave up 2 bases and J gave up 0 bases, with 6 bases separating them. Germline CDR1 is MRHNA and CDR2 is SNTAGT. CDR3 length equals 14 residues. CDR3 region: CASSDMPSTDTQYF. CDR3 DNA: TGTGCCAGCAGTGACATGCCTAGCACAGATACGCAGTATTTT.